These 27 T cell receptor beta chains originate from one sample sequenced in a study of T cells in Graves' hyperthyroidism and ophthalmopathy. What was amplified from RNA transcripts were TCR beta CDR3 regions. HTBI primers were the set used in a first-round RT-PCR of the TCR CDR3. TCRdb re-analysed the multiplex PCR reads in MiXCR, keeping a single row per CDR3 protein. Of about 100,000 distinct CDR3 sequences listed, about 16% are singletons. Material: blood. Every receptor here comes from a woman aged 50 to 60 with Graves' hyperthyroidism.

This clonotype appeared many times. The chain recombines TRBV20-1 with TRBJ2-1; no clear D gene. From germline, CDR1 is DFQATT and CDR2 SNEGSKA (reference sequence). V was shortened by 6 bases and J by 6 bases, with 15 bases between the two germline ends. This CDR3 region has 13 residues. In nucleotides, the CDR3 is TGCAGTGCCGTACATTCCCCCTCCAATGAGCAGTTCTTC. Translated: CSAVHSPSNEQFF.

CDR3 nucleotides: TGTGCCAGCAGTGATGTGGGAACAGATACGCAGTATTTT. Residues: CASSDVGTDTQYF. The genes are TRBV25-1 and TRBJ2-3; D not certain. CDR3 length: 13 amino acids. The germline V gene has CDR1 MGHDK and CDR2 SYGVNS. Trimming removed 3 bases from V and 3 bases from J, with 7 bases in between.

The sample holds many counts of this clonotype. This chain joins TRBV20-1 and TRBJ2-5, with 10 bases aligning to TRBD2. The CDR3 runs to 15 residues. Germline CDR1 DFQATT, CDR2 SNEGSKA (reference sequence). V was clipped by 5 bases and J by 4 bases; unmatched bases: 10. In nucleotides, the CDR3 is TGCAGTGCTTCAACCAGCGGGAGGGCCCTAGAGACCCAGTACTTC. This gives the protein CSASTSGRALETQYF.

The V and J genes are TRBV19 and TRBJ1-4, with D unclear. This CDR3 has 15 residues. Germline assignment: CDR1 LNHDA and CDR2 SQIVND (reference sequence). Trimming removed 7 bases from V and 2 bases from J, with 14 bases in between. The CDR3 region has the DNA TGTGCCAGTAAGGGCCGGGGAACGACTAATGAAAAACTGTTTTTT. It translates to CASKGRGTTNEKLFF.

The chain couples TRBV11-2 to TRBJ2-1, with 9 bases identical to TRBD2. V lost 4 bases and J lost 6; bases outside the gene matches: 10. Germline V gene sequence: CDR1 SGHAT, CDR2 FQNNGV. The CDR3 loop spans 16 amino acids. The CDR3 DNA is TGTGCCAGCAGCTCGGGACTAGCATTAAGAGGCAATGAGCAGTTCTTC. Translating it yields CASSSGLALRGNEQFF.

The chain links TRBV4-2 to TRBJ2-3; the match to TRBD2 covers 7 bases. This CDR3 region has 15 residues. Losses at the gene ends were 5 bases for V and 2 bases for J; bases not matched to a gene: 7. Germline CDR1 LGHNA, CDR2 YNFKEQ. The chain's CDR3 is CASSARGDYTDTQYF. As DNA, the CDR3 is TGTGCCAGCAGCGCCCGAGGGGACTACACAGATACGCAGTATTTT.

Worth noting for this clonotype: This sequence may be a read error, since a much larger clone differs from it by one base. The chain employs TRBV5-4 and TRBJ2-5; D perhaps matches TRBD2 (6 bases). Gene TRBJ2-1 matches the end of the DNA better, so the J call may be wrong. This CDR3 contains 13 residues. Germline V gene sequence: CDR1 SGHNT, CDR2 YYREEE (reference sequence). CDR3: CASSFVGRETQFF. In DNA, the CDR3 is TGTGCCAGCAGCTTTGTGGGACGGGAGACCCAGTTCTTC.

To note about this clonotype: Germline and junction disagree at one end, which may indicate a read error. The chain joins TRBV5-1 to TRBJ2-3; possible D gene TRBD1, 6 bases. This CDR3 has 15 residues. Germline CDR1 reads SGHRS; CDR2 reads YFSETQ. The CDR3 is CVSSWGQEITDTQYF. The CDR3 nucleotides read TGCGTCAGCAGCTGGGGACAAGAGATAACAGATACGCAGTATTTT.

There are many counts of this clonotype. This chain connects TRBV7-9 to TRBJ2-3; TRBD1 or TRBD2 may be the D gene (5 bases each). V gave up 8 bases and J gave up 3 bases, with 21 bases separating them. Germline V gene lookup returns CDR1 SEHNR and CDR2 FQNEAQ (reference sequence). The length of the CDR3 is 16 residues. Here the CDR3 DNA reads TGTGCCAGCCACCGGGACCCCCTCATGAGGACAGATACGCAGTATTTT. This gives the protein CASHRDPLMRTDTQYF. Full variable domain (missing parts from reference TRBV7-9 and TRBJ2-3): DTGVSQNPRHKITKRGQNVTFRCDPISEHNRLYWYRQTLGQGPEFLTYFQNEAQLEKSRLLSDRFSAERPKGSFSTLEIQRTEQGDSAMYLCASHRDPLMRTDTQYFGPGTRLTVL.

The table lists this clonotype with many counts. The chain is built from TRBV7-6 and TRBJ2-3; D is perhaps TRBD1 (5 bases). CDR3 length: 14 amino acids. V was shortened by 11 bases and J by 0 bases, with 15 bases between the two germline ends. Germline V gene sequence: CDR1 SGHVS, CDR2 FNYEAQ. CDR3 region: CAGAPATSTDTQYF. The DNA for the CDR3 is TGTGCCGGGGCGCCGGCCACTAGCACAGATACGCAGTATTTT. The variable domain in full, with the rest retrieved from reference TRBV7-6 and TRBJ2-3, is GAGVSQSPRYKVTKRGQDVALRCDPISGHVSLYWYRQALGQGPEFLTYFNYEAQQDKSGLPNDRFSAERPEGSISTLTIQRTEQRDSAMYRCAGAPATSTDTQYFGPGTRLTVL.

This clonotype was found many times. The chain joins TRBV10-3 to TRBJ2-7; maybe TRBD2 (5 bases). The V and J ends lost 0 bases and 6 bases respectively, with 6 bases between them. The germline CDR1 and CDR2 sequences are ENHRY and SYGVKD. The CDR3 spans 12 residues. The CDR3 DNA reads as TGTGCCATCAGTGAGTCCGGGGTCGAGCAGTACTTC. Its translation is CAISESGVEQYF.

This clonotype was seen a handful of times. This chain joins TRBV28 and TRBJ2-7; D is unclear. The germline V gene has CDR1 MDHEN and CDR2 SYDVKM. The CDR3 consists of 13 residues. Trimming removed 4 bases from V and 3 bases from J, with 10 bases in between. For the CDR3, the DNA is TGTGCCAGCAGTTCTCCGGCAGACTACGAGCAGTACGTC. Amino acids: CASSSPADYEQYV.

The chain has TRBV5-1 and TRBJ1-1; D ambiguous. V shed 2 bases and J shed 1 base, with 9 bases lying between them. This CDR3 contains 14 residues. CDR1 SGHRS and CDR2 YFSETQ come from the germline V gene. DNA of the CDR3: TGCGCCAGCAGCTTAATAGCAGGGAACACTGAAGCTTTCTTT. Protein: CASSLIAGNTEAFF.

This clonotype was counted many times. The rearrangement uses TRBV6-1 and TRBJ1-1; D possibly corresponds to TRBD1 (6 bases). The germline CDR1 and CDR2 sequences are MNHNS and SASEGT. Trimming removed 6 bases at V and 4 bases at J, with 12 bases between. The CDR3 runs 13 residues. The CDR3 loop is CASRERQATEAFF. Written as DNA, the CDR3 is TGTGCCAGCAGGGAAAGACAGGCCACTGAAGCTTTCTTT.

The V and J genes are TRBV5-5 and TRBJ1-6; TRBD1 matches at 11 bases. Germline values: CDR1 SGHKS, CDR2 YYEKEE (reference sequence). J gave up 8 bases and V 3 bases, and 7 bases lay outside the gene matches. This CDR3 has 16 amino acids. The CDR3 reads CASSWTGGDGDSPLHF. CDR3 bases: TGTGCCAGCAGCTGGACAGGGGGCGATGGAGATTCACCCCTCCACTTT.

This clonotype came up many times. The chain employs TRBV28 and TRBJ1-3; 9 positions agree with TRBD1. The CDR3 runs 15 residues. The junction had 7 bases not matched to a gene; V was cut back by 5 bases and J by 5 bases. CDR1 and CDR2 from the germline V gene are MDHEN and SYDVKM. CDR3 residues: CASSEQGARRNTIYF. DNA of the CDR3: TGTGCCAGCAGTGAACAGGGGGCGCGACGAAACACCATATATTTT.

Only a few counts were recorded for this clonotype. The chain has TRBV19 and TRBJ2-1; maybe TRBD1 (5 bases). CDR3 length equals 16 residues. V gave up 3 bases and J gave up 4 bases, with 16 bases separating them. Germline lookup yields CDR1 LNHDA and CDR2 SQIVND (reference sequence). CDR3 residues: CASSIRAGNTYNEQFF. Here the CDR3 DNA reads TGTGCCAGTAGTATTAGGGCAGGGAATACATACAATGAGCAGTTCTTC.

The chain uses TRBV3-1 and TRBJ2-7, with D perhaps TRBD1 or TRBD2 (6 bases each). Germline CDR1 LGHDT, CDR2 YNNKEL (reference sequence). The V and J ends lost 0 bases and 5 bases respectively, with 20 bases between them. The CDR3 contains 17 residues. The CDR3 nucleotides are TGTGCCAGCAGCCAAGATCCCCTTAGGGGGGCAGCGGACGAGCAGTACTTC. Translating gives CASSQDPLRGAADEQYF.

The chain joins TRBV12-3 or TRBV12-4 to TRBJ1-2; 10 bases are shared with TRBD1. The CDR3 extends over 14 amino acids. Unmatched junction bases numbered 5, after V lost 5 bases and J lost 5 bases. The CDR3 here is CASSAGTGEYGYTF. Written as DNA, the CDR3 is TGTGCCAGCAGTGCCGGGACAGGGGAATATGGCTACACCTTC.

Ten or more counts support this clonotype. This rearrangement joins TRBV12-5 to TRBJ2-7, with unresolved D. Trimming cost V 0 bases and J 2 bases, with 14 bases left between them. The CDR3 totals 16 residues. The germline V gene has CDR1 LGHNT and CDR2 FRNRAP. CDR3: CASGLVRASRTYEQYV. CDR3 sequence (DNA): TGTGCTAGTGGTTTGGTACGGGCTAGTCGGACCTACGAGCAGTACGTC.

This clonotype was detected only a few times. This chain connects TRBV5-4 to TRBJ2-2; D is ambiguous. CDR3 length: 13 amino acids. Trimming took 4 bases from V and 2 from J, leaving 6 bases between them. Germline V gene sequence: CDR1 SGHNT, CDR2 YYREEE (reference sequence). This CDR3 reads CASSTENTGELFF. Written as DNA, the CDR3 is TGTGCCAGCAGCACCGAAAACACCGGGGAGCTGTTTTTT. The full variable domain, completed using reference TRBV5-4 and TRBJ2-2, is ETGVTQSPTHLIKTRGQQVTLRCSSQSGHNTVSWYQQALGQGPQFIFQYYREEENGRGNFPPRFSGLQFPNYSSELNVNALELDDSALYLCASSTENTGELFFGEGSRLTVL.

There are a few counts of this clonotype. The V and J genes are TRBV7-8 and TRBJ2-3; D perhaps matches TRBD2 (5 bases). V gave up 5 bases and J gave up 2 bases, with 20 bases separating them. Germline CDR1 reads SGHVS; CDR2 reads FQNEAQ. The CDR3 loop spans 17 amino acids. The chain's CDR3 is CASSLRGTGFLTDTQYF. The CDR3, as DNA: TGTGCCAGCAGCCTACGGGGAACGGGCTTCCTCACAGATACGCAGTATTTT.

This chain uses TRBV5-1 with TRBJ1-1; D uncertain. The V and J ends lost 4 bases and 3 bases respectively, with 16 bases between them. The CDR3 has 15 residues. Per the germline V gene, CDR1 is SGHRS and CDR2 is YFSETQ. CDR3 DNA sequence: TGCGCCAGCAGCCTCCTAATAGGGCAGGACACTGAAGCTTTCTTT. Translating it yields CASSLLIGQDTEAFF.

The table lists this clonotype with many counts. The gene calls are TRBV20-1 and TRBJ1-2; a weak D match, TRBD1 (5 bases). V lost 0 bases, J lost 8 bases, and 19 bases lay in between. The CDR3 covers 15 residues. Germline values: CDR1 DFQATT, CDR2 SNEGSKA (reference sequence). In DNA form, the CDR3 reads TGCAGTGCTAGAGATAGTATGGTTTTGGGGGGGGGCTACACCTTC. Amino acids: CSARDSMVLGGGYTF.

This chain joins TRBV29-1 and TRBJ2-7, with 12 bases fitting TRBD1. V dropped 4 bases and J dropped 5; count of bases not matched to a gene: 9. Germline values: CDR1 SQVTM, CDR2 ANQGSEA. This CDR3 is built from 15 residues. The CDR3 nucleotides read TGCAGCGTTGGGGTGGGTGGGACAGGGGGCCACGAGCAGTACTTC. Amino acid sequence: CSVGVGGTGGHEQYF.

In this sample, this clonotype turned up a few times. The junction shows a germline mismatch at one end, possibly a read error. The chain carries TRBV6-1 and TRBJ2-7; D ambiguous. CDR3 length: 12 residues. Germline V CDR1 and CDR2: MNHNS, SASEGT. The chain's CDR3 is CASSDPGANGNF. The CDR3, as DNA: TGTGCCAGCAGTGACCCTGGCGCAAACGGAAATTTC.

This clonotype appeared many times. The chain employs TRBV7-9 and TRBJ2-5; no clear D gene. The CDR3 runs to 13 residues. Germline CDR1 reads SEHNR; CDR2 reads FQNEAQ (reference sequence). V was clipped by 2 bases and J by 1 base, with 5 bases between them. The CDR3 DNA sequence: TGTGCCAGCAGCTTAAAGATCCAAGAGACCCAGTACTTC. It specifies CASSLKIQETQYF.